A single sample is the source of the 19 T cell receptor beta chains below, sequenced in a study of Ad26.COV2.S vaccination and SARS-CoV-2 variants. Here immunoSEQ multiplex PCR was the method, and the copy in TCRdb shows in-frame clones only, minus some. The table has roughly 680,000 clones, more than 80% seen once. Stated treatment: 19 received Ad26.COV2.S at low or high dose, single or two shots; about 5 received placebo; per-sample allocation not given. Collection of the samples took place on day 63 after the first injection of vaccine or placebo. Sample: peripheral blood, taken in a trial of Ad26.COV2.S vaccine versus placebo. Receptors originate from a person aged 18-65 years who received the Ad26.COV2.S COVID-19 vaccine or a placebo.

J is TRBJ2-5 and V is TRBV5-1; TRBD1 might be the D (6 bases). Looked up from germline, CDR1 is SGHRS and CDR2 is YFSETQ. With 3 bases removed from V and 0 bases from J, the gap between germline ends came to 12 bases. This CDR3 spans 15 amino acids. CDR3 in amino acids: CASSSRGSDQETQYF. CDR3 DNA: TGCGCCAGCAGCTCAAGGGGGTCCGACCAAGAGACCCAGTACTTC.

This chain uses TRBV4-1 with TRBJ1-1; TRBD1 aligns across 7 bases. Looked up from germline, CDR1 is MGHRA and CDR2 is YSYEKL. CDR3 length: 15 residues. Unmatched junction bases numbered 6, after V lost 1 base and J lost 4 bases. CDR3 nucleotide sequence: TGCGCCAGCAGCCAAGTCGGACAGGCGGCCACTGAAGCTTTCTTT. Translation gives CASSQVGQAATEAFF.

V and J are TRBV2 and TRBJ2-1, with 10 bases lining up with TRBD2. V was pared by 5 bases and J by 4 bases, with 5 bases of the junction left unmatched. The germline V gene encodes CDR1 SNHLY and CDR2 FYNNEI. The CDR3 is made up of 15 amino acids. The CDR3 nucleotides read TGTGCCAGCAGTTCTGGACTAGCGGAGTACAATGAGCAGTTCTTC. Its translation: CASSSGLAEYNEQFF. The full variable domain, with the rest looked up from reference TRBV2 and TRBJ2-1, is EPEVTQTPSHQVTQMGQEVILRCVPISNHLYFYWYRQILGQKVEFLVSFYNNEISEKSEIFDDQFSVERPDGSNFTLKIRSTKLEDSAMYFCASSSGLAEYNEQFFGPGTRLTVL.

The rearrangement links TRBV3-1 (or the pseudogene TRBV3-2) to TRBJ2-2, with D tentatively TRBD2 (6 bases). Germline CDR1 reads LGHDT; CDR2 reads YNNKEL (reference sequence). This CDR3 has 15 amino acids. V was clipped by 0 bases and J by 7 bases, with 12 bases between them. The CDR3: CASSQELASVGELFF. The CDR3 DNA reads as TGTGCCAGCAGCCAAGAACTCGCTAGCGTCGGGGAGCTGTTTTTT.

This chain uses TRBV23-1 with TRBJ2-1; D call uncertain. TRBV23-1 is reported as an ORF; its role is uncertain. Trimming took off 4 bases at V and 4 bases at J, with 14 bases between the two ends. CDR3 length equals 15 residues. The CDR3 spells CASSRRPYEYNEQFF. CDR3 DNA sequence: TGCGCCAGCAGTCGGCGACCTTACGAATACAATGAGCAGTTCTTC.

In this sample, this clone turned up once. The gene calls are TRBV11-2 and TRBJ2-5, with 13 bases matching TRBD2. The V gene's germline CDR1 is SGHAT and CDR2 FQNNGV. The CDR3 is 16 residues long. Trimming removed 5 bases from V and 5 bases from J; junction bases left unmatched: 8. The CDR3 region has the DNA TGTGCCAGCAGCCCGGGGACTAGCGGGGAGATGGAGACCCAGTACTTC. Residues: CASSPGTSGEMETQYF.

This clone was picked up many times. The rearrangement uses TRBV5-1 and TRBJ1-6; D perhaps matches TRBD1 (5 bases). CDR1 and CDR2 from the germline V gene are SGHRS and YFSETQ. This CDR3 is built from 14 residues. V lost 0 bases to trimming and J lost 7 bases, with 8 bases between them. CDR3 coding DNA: TGCGCCAGCAGCTTGGGACAGATAAATTCACCCCTCCACTTT. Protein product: CASSLGQINSPLHF.

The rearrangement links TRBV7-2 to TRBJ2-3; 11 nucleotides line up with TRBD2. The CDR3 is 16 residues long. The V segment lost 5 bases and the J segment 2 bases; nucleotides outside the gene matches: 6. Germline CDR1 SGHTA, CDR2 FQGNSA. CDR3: CASSLGTSGLTDTQYF. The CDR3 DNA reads TGTGCCAGCAGCCTCGGGACTAGCGGCCTCACAGATACGCAGTATTTT.

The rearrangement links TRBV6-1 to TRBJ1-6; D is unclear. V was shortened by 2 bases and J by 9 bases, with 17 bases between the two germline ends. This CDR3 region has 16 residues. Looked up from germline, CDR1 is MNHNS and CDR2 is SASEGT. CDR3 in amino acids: CASSERPAYGISPLHF. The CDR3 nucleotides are TGTGCCAGCAGTGAACGACCAGCGTACGGGATTTCACCCCTCCACTTT.

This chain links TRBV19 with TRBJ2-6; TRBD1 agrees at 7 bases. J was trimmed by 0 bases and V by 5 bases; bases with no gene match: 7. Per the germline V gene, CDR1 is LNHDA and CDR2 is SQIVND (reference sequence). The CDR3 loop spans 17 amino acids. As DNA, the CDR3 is TGTGCCAGTAGTCCTTGGGACAGCCTCTCTGGGGCCAACGTCCTGACTTTC. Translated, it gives CASSPWDSLSGANVLTF.

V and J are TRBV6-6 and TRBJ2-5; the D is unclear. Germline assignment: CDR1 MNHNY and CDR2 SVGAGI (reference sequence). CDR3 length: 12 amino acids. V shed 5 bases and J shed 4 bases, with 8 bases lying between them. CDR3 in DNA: TGTGCCAGCAGTGATGATAGAGAGACCCAGTACTTC. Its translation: CASSDDRETQYF.

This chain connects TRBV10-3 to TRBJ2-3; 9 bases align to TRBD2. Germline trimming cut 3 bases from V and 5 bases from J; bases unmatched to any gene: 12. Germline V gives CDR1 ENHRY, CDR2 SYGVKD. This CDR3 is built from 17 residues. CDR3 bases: TGTGCCATCAGTGACTTTGAGACTAGCGGTTCGGGAGATACGCAGTATTTT. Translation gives CAISDFETSGSGDTQYF.

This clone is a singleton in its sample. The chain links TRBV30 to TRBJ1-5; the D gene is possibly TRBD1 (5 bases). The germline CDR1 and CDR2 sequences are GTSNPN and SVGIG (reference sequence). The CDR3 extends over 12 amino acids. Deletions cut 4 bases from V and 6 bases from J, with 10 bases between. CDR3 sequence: CAWTREGQPQHF. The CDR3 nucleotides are TGTGCCTGGACCAGGGAAGGTCAGCCCCAGCATTTT.

As DNA, the CDR3 is TGTGCCAGCAGTGAGAGACAGGCCCGCAATCAGCCCCAGCATTTT. Its translation is CASSERQARNQPQHF. The J gene is TRBJ1-5, the V gene TRBV6-1; D perhaps matches TRBD1 (6 bases). The CDR3 loop spans 15 amino acids. V was cut by 3 bases and J by 2 bases, with 11 bases left in between. Germline assignment: CDR1 MNHNS and CDR2 SASEGT.

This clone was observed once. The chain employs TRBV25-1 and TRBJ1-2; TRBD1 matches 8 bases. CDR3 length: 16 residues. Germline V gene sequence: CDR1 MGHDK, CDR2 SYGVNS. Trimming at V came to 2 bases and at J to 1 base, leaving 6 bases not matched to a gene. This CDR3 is CASSEGGTGYNYGYTF. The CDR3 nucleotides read TGTGCCAGCAGTGAAGGAGGGACAGGTTATAACTATGGCTACACCTTC.

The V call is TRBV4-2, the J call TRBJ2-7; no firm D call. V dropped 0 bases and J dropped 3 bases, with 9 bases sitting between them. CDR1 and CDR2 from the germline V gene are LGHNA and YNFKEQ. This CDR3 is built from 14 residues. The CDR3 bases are TGTGCCAGCAGCCAAGATACCAGAGGCTACGAGCAGTACTTC. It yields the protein CASSQDTRGYEQYF.

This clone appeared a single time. The CDR3 region has the DNA TGTGCCAGCAGCCCGCGACTAGCCCCGAGTCCCACAGATACGCAGTATTTT. Amino acids: CASSPRLAPSPTDTQYF. The chain has TRBV3-1 (or the pseudogene TRBV3-2) and TRBJ2-3; 7 nucleotides line up with TRBD2. Germline-derived CDR1 and CDR2 are LGHDT and YNNKEL (reference sequence). This CDR3 comprises 17 residues. V shed 4 bases and J 2 bases; nucleotides not matched to a gene: 12.

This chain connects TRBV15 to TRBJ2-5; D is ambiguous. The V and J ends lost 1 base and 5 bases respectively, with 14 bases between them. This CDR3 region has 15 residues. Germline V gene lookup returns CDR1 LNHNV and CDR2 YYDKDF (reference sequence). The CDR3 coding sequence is TGTGCCACCAGCAGAGGGAATCGCGTTCGGGAGACCCAGTACTTC. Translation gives CATSRGNRVRETQYF.

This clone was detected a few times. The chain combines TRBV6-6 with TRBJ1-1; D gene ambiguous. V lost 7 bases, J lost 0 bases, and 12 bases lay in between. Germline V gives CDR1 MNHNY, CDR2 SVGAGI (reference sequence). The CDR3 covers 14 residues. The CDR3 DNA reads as TGTGCCAGCAAAAGTGAGAACATGAACACTGAAGCTTTCTTT. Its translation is CASKSENMNTEAFF.